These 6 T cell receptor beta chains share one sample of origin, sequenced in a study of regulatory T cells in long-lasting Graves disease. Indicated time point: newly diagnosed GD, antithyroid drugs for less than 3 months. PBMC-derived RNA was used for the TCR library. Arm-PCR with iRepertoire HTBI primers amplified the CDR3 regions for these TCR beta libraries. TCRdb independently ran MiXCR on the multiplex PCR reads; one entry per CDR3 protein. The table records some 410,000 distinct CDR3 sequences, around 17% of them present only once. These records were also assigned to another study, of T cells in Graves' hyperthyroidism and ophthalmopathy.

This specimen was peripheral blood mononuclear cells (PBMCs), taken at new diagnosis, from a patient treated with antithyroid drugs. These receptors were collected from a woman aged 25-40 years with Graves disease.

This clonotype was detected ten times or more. The CDR3 DNA sequence: TGCAGTGCTAGACCAAGGGGGCCGAATCAGCCCCAGCATTTT. This gives the protein CSARPRGPNQPQHF. The V and J genes are TRBV20-1 and TRBJ1-5; 7 bases are shared with TRBD1. Germline lookup yields CDR1 DFQATT and CDR2 SNEGSKA (reference sequence). J gave up 4 bases and V 2 bases, and 5 bases lay outside the gene matches. This CDR3 has 14 amino acids.

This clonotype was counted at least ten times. The DNA of the CDR3 is TGTGCCAGCAATCGGCGGGGCAAAAACATTCAGTACTTC. Its translation is CASNRRGKNIQYF. The genes are TRBV6-1 and TRBJ2-4, with a possible D match to TRBD2 (6 bases). Between the trimmed V and J ends, which lost 7 bases and 3 bases, there was a span of 10 bases. Germline V lookup: CDR1 MNHNS, CDR2 SASEGT. CDR3 length equals 13 residues.

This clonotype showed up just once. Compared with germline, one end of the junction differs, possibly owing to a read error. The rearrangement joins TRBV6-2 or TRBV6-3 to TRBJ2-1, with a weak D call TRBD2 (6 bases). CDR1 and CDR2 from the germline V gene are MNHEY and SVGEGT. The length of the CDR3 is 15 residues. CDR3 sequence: CASSYGLSGVNEQLF. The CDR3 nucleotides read TGTGCCAGCAGTTACGGACTATCGGGAGTAAATGAGCAGCTCTTC.

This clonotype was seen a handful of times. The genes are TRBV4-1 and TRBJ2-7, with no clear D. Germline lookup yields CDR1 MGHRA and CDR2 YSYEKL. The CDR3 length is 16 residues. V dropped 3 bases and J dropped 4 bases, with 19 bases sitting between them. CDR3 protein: CASSHRGGSRSYEQYF. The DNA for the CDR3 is TGCGCCAGCAGCCACCGAGGCGGAAGCCGTTCGTACGAGCAGTACTTC.

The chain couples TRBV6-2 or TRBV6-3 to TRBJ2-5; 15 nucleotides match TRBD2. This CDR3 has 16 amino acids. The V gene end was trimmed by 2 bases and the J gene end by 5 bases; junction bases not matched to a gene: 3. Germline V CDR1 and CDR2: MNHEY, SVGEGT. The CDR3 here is CASSYEGLAGGETQYF. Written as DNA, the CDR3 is TGTGCCAGCAGTTACGAGGGACTAGCGGGAGGTGAGACCCAGTACTTC.

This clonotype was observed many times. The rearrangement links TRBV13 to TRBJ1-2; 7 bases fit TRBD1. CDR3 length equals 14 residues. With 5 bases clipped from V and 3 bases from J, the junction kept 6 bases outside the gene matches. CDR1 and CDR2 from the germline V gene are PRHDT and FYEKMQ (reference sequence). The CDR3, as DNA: TGTGCCAGCAGCCCTTCCGGGACAGACTATGGCTACACCTTC. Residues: CASSPSGTDYGYTF.